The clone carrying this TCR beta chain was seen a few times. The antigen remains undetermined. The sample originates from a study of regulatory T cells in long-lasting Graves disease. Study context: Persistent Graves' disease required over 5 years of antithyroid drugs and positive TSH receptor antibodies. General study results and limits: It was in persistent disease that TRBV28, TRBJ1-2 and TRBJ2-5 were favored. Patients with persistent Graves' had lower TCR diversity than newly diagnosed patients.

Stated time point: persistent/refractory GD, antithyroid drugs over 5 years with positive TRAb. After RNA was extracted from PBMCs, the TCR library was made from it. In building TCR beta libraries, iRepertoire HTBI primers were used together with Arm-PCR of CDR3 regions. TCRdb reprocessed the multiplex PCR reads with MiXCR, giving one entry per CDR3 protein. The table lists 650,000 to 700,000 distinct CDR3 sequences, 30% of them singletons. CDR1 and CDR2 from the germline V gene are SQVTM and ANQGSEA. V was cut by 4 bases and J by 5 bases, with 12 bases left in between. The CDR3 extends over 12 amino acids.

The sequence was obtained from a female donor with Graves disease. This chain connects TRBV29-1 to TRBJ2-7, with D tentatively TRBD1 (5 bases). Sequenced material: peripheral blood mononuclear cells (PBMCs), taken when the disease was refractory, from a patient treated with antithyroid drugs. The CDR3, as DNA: TGCAGCGTTGCGCAGGGAAACGACGAGCAGTACTTC. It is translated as CSVAQGNDEQYF.